The 32 T cell receptor beta chains reported below all come from one sample, sequenced in a study of T cells in Graves' hyperthyroidism and ophthalmopathy. Amplified TCR beta CDR3 regions came from RNA transcripts. With the HTBI primer set, the TCR CDR3 went through a first round of RT-PCR. MiXCR was run by TCRdb on the multiplex PCR reads, yielding one entry per CDR3 protein. The table records around 430,000 distinct CDR3 sequences, about 16% of them present only once. The sample consisted of blood. These receptors all stem from a woman aged 25 to 39 with Graves' hyperthyroidism.

The chain carries TRBV20-1 and TRBJ1-1, with 9 nucleotides matching TRBD1. Germline-derived CDR1 and CDR2 are DFQATT and SNEGSKA (reference sequence). With V trimmed by 7 bases and J by 0 bases, 6 bases remained unmatched. The CDR3 is 14 residues long. The DNA of the CDR3 is TGCAGTGTCAGGACAGGGGCTATGAACACTGAAGCTTTCTTT. It yields the protein CSVRTGAMNTEAFF.

V and J are TRBV3-1 and TRBJ2-5; D is undetermined. The CDR3 runs 13 residues. Trimming took 0 bases from V and 5 from J, leaving 7 bases between them. CDR1 and CDR2 (germline): LGHDT, YNNKEL (reference sequence). In nucleotides, the CDR3 is TGTGCCAGCAGCCAAGAACCGGCGGAGACCCAGTACTTC. It yields the protein CASSQEPAETQYF.

This chain connects TRBV19 to TRBJ2-1; perhaps TRBD2 as D (7 bases). The germline V and J ends were trimmed by 5 bases and 4 bases, with 15 bases remaining between them. CDR3 length: 15 residues. Germline lookup yields CDR1 LNHDA and CDR2 SQIVND (reference sequence). As DNA, the CDR3 is TGTGCCAGTAGTCGGGGGGCTAGCGTGTACAATGAGCAGTTCTTC. This sequence encodes CASSRGASVYNEQFF.

This clonotype was observed many times. The chain uses TRBV28 and TRBJ2-3; D is ambiguous. Trimming left V 5 bases short and J 2 bases short, with 17 bases between. Germline-derived CDR1 and CDR2 are MDHEN and SYDVKM. There are 16 residues in the CDR3. The DNA for the CDR3 is TGTGCCAGCAGTAACCCATTCGGGTCCGTCACAGATACGCAGTATTTT. Translating gives CASSNPFGSVTDTQYF. Combining the CDR3 with reference TRBV28 and TRBJ2-3 gives the whole variable domain DVKVTQSSRYLVKRTGEKVFLECVQDMDHENMFWYRQDPGLGLRLIYFSYDVKMKEKGDIPEGYSVSREKKERFSLILESASTNQTSMYLCASSNPFGSVTDTQYFGPGTRLTVL.

This chain connects TRBV6-9 to TRBJ2-1; 9 bases fit TRBD2. V was pared by 4 bases and J by 8 bases, with 3 bases of the junction left unmatched. The CDR3 consists of 13 residues. The V gene's germline CDR1 is MNHGY and CDR2 SVAAGI. The CDR3 sequence: CASSLAGEDEQFF. The CDR3 coding sequence is TGTGCCAGCAGTTTAGCGGGAGAGGATGAGCAGTTCTTC.

The genes are TRBV6-1 and TRBJ1-6, with D uncertain. The V and J ends lost 5 bases and 12 bases respectively, with 11 bases between them. The CDR3 is made up of 12 amino acids. The germline gives CDR1 MNHNS, CDR2 SASEGT. DNA for the CDR3: TGTGCCAGCAGTACCATCGGTGGACCCCTCCACTTT. It translates to CASSTIGGPLHF.

At least ten counts were recorded for this clonotype. In DNA form, the CDR3 reads TGTGCCAGCAGCTTATCGGCAAGGGGGAGCTTCAATGAGCAGTTCTTC. Translating gives CASSLSARGSFNEQFF. V is TRBV7-9 and J is TRBJ2-1; weak D call: TRBD1 (6 bases). The CDR3 spans 16 residues. V dropped 2 bases and J dropped 6 bases, with 17 bases sitting between them. Germline V gene data show CDR1 as SEHNR and CDR2 as FQNEAQ (reference sequence). Full variable domain (missing parts from reference TRBV7-9 and TRBJ2-1): DTGVSQNPRHKITKRGQNVTFRCDPISEHNRLYWYRQTLGQGPEFLTYFQNEAQLEKSRLLSDRFSAERPKGSFSTLEIQRTEQGDSAMYLCASSLSARGSFNEQFFGPGTRLTVL.

Many counts were recorded for this clonotype. The rearrangement uses TRBV28 and TRBJ2-2, with 7 nucleotides matching TRBD2. Losses at the gene ends were 7 bases for V and 3 bases for J; bases not matched to a gene: 8. This CDR3 spans 15 amino acids. CDR1 and CDR2 (germline): MDHEN, SYDVKM. CDR3 sequence (DNA): TGTGCCAGCATCGGCGGGAGCATGGACACCGGGGAGCTGTTTTTT. Translating gives CASIGGSMDTGELFF.

This clonotype has just a few counts. V is TRBV4-2 and J is TRBJ1-4, with 8 bases identical to TRBD1. V lost 2 bases and J lost 5; bases outside the gene matches: 7. This CDR3 comprises 16 residues. Germline V gene lookup returns CDR1 LGHNA and CDR2 YNFKEQ. CDR3 sequence: CASSQTVDRENEKLFF. CDR3 DNA: TGTGCCAGCAGCCAAACTGTGGACAGGGAGAATGAAAAACTGTTTTTT.

Notes on this clonotype: Possible read error: a much larger clone is one base away. This rearrangement joins TRBV20-1 to TRBJ2-5, with D hard to call. Per germline, CDR1 DFQATT and CDR2 SNEGSKA (reference sequence). This CDR3 region has 13 residues. Here the CDR3 reads CSASSRNQGTQYF. Here the CDR3 DNA reads TGCAGTGCTAGTAGCCGGAACCAAGGGACCCAGTACTTC.

Here the CDR3 reads CASSYGLAYNEQFF. The CDR3 coding sequence is TGTGCCAGCAGTTACGGACTAGCATACAATGAGCAGTTCTTC. The rearrangement joins TRBV6-6 to TRBJ2-1; 8 positions match TRBD2. The V segment lost 2 bases and the J segment 4 bases; nucleotides outside the gene matches: 1. CDR1 MNHNY and CDR2 SVGAGI come from the germline V gene (reference sequence). The CDR3 spans 14 residues.

This clonotype was counted at least ten times. The genes are TRBV20-1 and TRBJ2-1, with D possibly being TRBD2 (7 bases). The CDR3 is 14 amino acids. Germline CDR1 reads DFQATT; CDR2 reads SNEGSKA (reference sequence). Trimming pared 5 bases from V and 8 bases from J, leaving 19 bases between. CDR3 amino acids: CSARRGLQGYEQFF. The CDR3 DNA reads TGCAGTGCTCGGCGGGGACTACAGGGATATGAGCAGTTCTTC.

The rearrangement links TRBV4-1 to TRBJ2-1; 13 nucleotides agree with TRBD2. Germline V gene data show CDR1 as MGHRA and CDR2 as YSYEKL. V shed 3 bases, J shed 6 bases, and the junction held 2 bases outside the gene matches. CDR3 length equals 15 residues. CDR3 protein: CASSHTSGRANEQFF. CDR3 coding DNA: TGCGCCAGCAGCCATACTAGCGGGAGGGCCAATGAGCAGTTCTTC.

V is TRBV6-4 and J is TRBJ2-4; D is possibly TRBD1 (6 bases). The CDR3 consists of 15 residues. Trimming shortened V by 4 bases and J by 5 bases, and 15 bases separated the two germline ends. Per the germline V gene, CDR1 is MRHNA and CDR2 is SNTAGT. CDR3 bases: TGTGCCAGCAGTGGATACAGGGTCGTTGAAAACATTCAGTACTTC. As protein: CASSGYRVVENIQYF.

The V gene is TRBV7-2, the J gene TRBJ2-1, with 13 bases lining up with TRBD2. This CDR3 spans 17 amino acids. CDR1 is SGHTA, CDR2 FQGNSA, per germline. V gave up 4 bases and J gave up 5 bases; unmatched junction bases: 8. The CDR3 protein is CASSSAGTSGANNEQFF. The CDR3 bases are TGTGCCAGCAGCTCAGCCGGGACTAGCGGGGCAAACAATGAGCAGTTCTTC.

This sequence joins TRBV6-1 and TRBJ2-1; D is ambiguous. Germline CDR1 is MNHNS and CDR2 is SASEGT. The germline V and J ends were trimmed by 8 bases and 0 bases, with 14 bases remaining between them. CDR3 length: 15 amino acids. CDR3 DNA: TGTGCCAGCGACCCCCTCGGCAGCTCCTACAATGAGCAGTTCTTC. Residues: CASDPLGSSYNEQFF.

The chain joins TRBV5-1 to TRBJ2-7; the D is unclear. The V end was cut by 0 bases, the J end by 6 bases, with 7 bases between. Germline CDR1 is SGHRS and CDR2 is YFSETQ. The CDR3 covers 12 residues. The DNA of the CDR3 is TGCGCCAGCAGCTTGGAGTTCGGCGAGCAGTACTTC. This gives the protein CASSLEFGEQYF.

The chain uses TRBV20-1 and TRBJ1-6; 7 bases map to TRBD1. Germline CDR1 is DFQATT and CDR2 is SNEGSKA (reference sequence). This CDR3 has 13 amino acids. J gave up 8 bases and V 5 bases, and 6 bases lay outside the gene matches. The DNA of the CDR3 is TGCAGTGCTTCACAAACAGGGGATTCACCCCTCCACTTT. Its protein product is CSASQTGDSPLHF.

Ten or more counts support this clonotype. The chain carries TRBV6-1 and TRBJ2-3; 11 bases agree with TRBD2. This CDR3 contains 14 residues. Germline trimming cut 8 bases from V and 2 bases from J; bases unmatched to any gene: 3. Germline V gene sequence: CDR1 MNHNS, CDR2 SASEGT. In nucleotides, the CDR3 is TGTGCCAGCGGTAGCGGGAGGGTCACAGATACGCAGTATTTT. Translated, it gives CASGSGRVTDTQYF.

About this clonotype: Being one base from a much bigger clone, this may be a read error. DNA for the CDR3: TGTGCCAGCAGTGATCGGGAGGGGGCAGGCTATGGCTACACCTTC. Translating it yields CASSDREGAGYGYTF. The V and J genes are TRBV2 and TRBJ1-2; 7 bases are a match to TRBD1. This CDR3 contains 15 residues. Unmatched junction bases numbered 8, after V lost 3 bases and J lost 4 bases. Germline loops: CDR1 SNHLY, CDR2 FYNNEI.

This clonotype was observed at least ten times. The V gene is TRBV7-9, the J gene TRBJ1-2; the match to TRBD1 covers 9 bases. V lost 4 bases, J lost 6 bases, and 9 bases stayed unmatched. CDR1 and CDR2 from the germline V gene are SEHNR and FQNEAQ (reference sequence). This CDR3 spans 15 amino acids. DNA of the CDR3: TGTGCCAGCAGCTCGCAGTGGGACAGGGCCGATGGCTACACCTTC. As protein: CASSSQWDRADGYTF. The whole variable domain, filled in from reference TRBV7-9 and TRBJ1-2, reads DTGVSQNPRHKITKRGQNVTFRCDPISEHNRLYWYRQTLGQGPEFLTYFQNEAQLEKSRLLSDRFSAERPKGSFSTLEIQRTEQGDSAMYLCASSSQWDRADGYTFGSGTRLTVV.

The chain is built from TRBV5-6 and TRBJ1-5, with D hard to call. The germline V gene encodes CDR1 SGHDT and CDR2 YYEEEE. The CDR3 is made up of 14 amino acids. Trimming pared 0 bases from V and 5 bases from J, leaving 9 bases between. The CDR3, as DNA: TGTGCCAGCAGCTTGGGCGGTAAAGATCAGCCCCAGCATTTT. Residues: CASSLGGKDQPQHF.

This clonotype appeared many times. The rearrangement links TRBV5-1 to TRBJ1-2; TRBD1 agrees at 7 bases. CDR1 and CDR2 (germline): SGHRS, YFSETQ. The CDR3 covers 14 residues. J gave up 1 base and V 6 bases, and 6 bases lay outside the gene matches. The CDR3 nucleotides are TGCGCCAGCAAAGGGGACAGCTTTAACTATGGCTACACCTTC. Translated, it gives CASKGDSFNYGYTF. Full variable domain (remainder filled in from reference TRBV5-1 and TRBJ1-2): KAGVTQTPRYLIKTRGQQVTLSCSPISGHRSVSWYQQTPGQGLQFLFEYFSETQRNKGNFPGRFSGRQFSNSRSEMNVSTLELGDSALYLCASKGDSFNYGYTFGSGTRLTVV.

The chain is built from TRBV20-1 and TRBJ2-5; 10 nucleotides align to TRBD2. V trimming: 4 bases; J trimming: 2 bases; junction bases outside the gene matches: 7. The germline V gene has CDR1 DFQATT and CDR2 SNEGSKA (reference sequence). The CDR3 has 15 residues. The DNA of the CDR3 is TGCAGTGCTATAACTAGCGGGAACTTACAAGAGACCCAGTACTTC. Translating gives CSAITSGNLQETQYF.

This clonotype showed up just a few times. The chain combines TRBV20-1 with TRBJ1-6; 10 bases are a match to TRBD1. The CDR3 runs 14 residues. Germline V gene sequence: CDR1 DFQATT, CDR2 SNEGSKA (reference sequence). V dropped 4 bases and J dropped 9; count of bases not matched to a gene: 6. The CDR3 protein is CSATPDRGGSPLHF. The CDR3 bases are TGCAGTGCTACACCGGACAGGGGGGGTTCACCCCTCCACTTT.

This chain links TRBV4-2 with TRBJ1-2; D remains unclear. Germline values: CDR1 LGHNA, CDR2 YNFKEQ. V dropped 1 base and J dropped 0 bases, with 12 bases sitting between them. This CDR3 has 16 residues. The CDR3 loop reads CASSQVGKPPNYGYTF. The CDR3 DNA follows: TGTGCCAGCAGCCAAGTGGGTAAGCCGCCTAACTATGGCTACACCTTC.

This clonotype is a singleton in its sample. The J gene is TRBJ2-1, the V gene TRBV2; 9 nucleotides line up with TRBD1. Germline CDR1 SNHLY, CDR2 FYNNEI. This CDR3 contains 13 residues. V lost 6 bases, J lost 4 bases, and 1 base stayed unmatched. Here the CDR3 reads CASRTGGYNEQFF. CDR3 in DNA: TGTGCCAGCAGGACAGGGGGATACAATGAGCAGTTCTTC.

This clonotype was seen a handful of times. V usage is TRBV4-2 and J usage is TRBJ2-1, with unresolved D. With 0 bases removed from V and 6 bases from J, the gap between germline ends came to 6 bases. The CDR3 spans 13 residues. From germline, CDR1 is LGHNA and CDR2 YNFKEQ. The CDR3 loop reads CASSQEGPNEQFF. In nucleotides, the CDR3 is TGTGCCAGCAGCCAAGAGGGTCCCAATGAGCAGTTCTTC.

This clonotype showed up many times. V and J are TRBV20-1 and TRBJ2-7; D uncertain. The germline V and J ends were trimmed by 0 bases and 6 bases, with 6 bases remaining between them. This CDR3 has 11 amino acids. Germline V gene lookup returns CDR1 DFQATT and CDR2 SNEGSKA (reference sequence). The CDR3 DNA is TGCAGTGCTAGAGATTACCCCGAGCAGTACTTC. It yields the protein CSARDYPEQYF.

V and J are TRBV20-1 and TRBJ1-1; the match to TRBD1 covers 8 bases. V lost 4 bases to trimming and J lost 1 base; unmatched junction nucleotides: 5. Germline values: CDR1 DFQATT, CDR2 SNEGSKA (reference sequence). This CDR3 is built from 14 residues. The CDR3 coding sequence is TGCAGTGCTAACCGACAGGGGTCGAACACTGAAGCTTTCTTT. As protein: CSANRQGSNTEAFF.

This clonotype came up many times. The rearrangement links TRBV2 to TRBJ1-4, with a tentative D call TRBD1 (5 bases). The V end lost 4 bases, the J end lost 3 bases, and 6 bases lay between the germline ends. The CDR3 has 13 amino acids. CDR1 is SNHLY, CDR2 FYNNEI, per germline. The CDR3 DNA sequence: TGTGCCAGCAGTGGACAGCCTAATGAAAAACTGTTTTTT. Translated, it gives CASSGQPNEKLFF.

V gene TRBV7-8 combines with J gene TRBJ1-2; 8 nucleotides match TRBD1. This CDR3 has 16 residues. Trimming removed 5 bases from V and 0 bases from J; junction bases left unmatched: 8. Germline V gives CDR1 SGHVS, CDR2 FQNEAQ. The CDR3 protein is CASSGGTGGSNYGYTF. In nucleotides, the CDR3 is TGTGCCAGCAGCGGTGGGACAGGCGGATCTAACTATGGCTACACCTTC.